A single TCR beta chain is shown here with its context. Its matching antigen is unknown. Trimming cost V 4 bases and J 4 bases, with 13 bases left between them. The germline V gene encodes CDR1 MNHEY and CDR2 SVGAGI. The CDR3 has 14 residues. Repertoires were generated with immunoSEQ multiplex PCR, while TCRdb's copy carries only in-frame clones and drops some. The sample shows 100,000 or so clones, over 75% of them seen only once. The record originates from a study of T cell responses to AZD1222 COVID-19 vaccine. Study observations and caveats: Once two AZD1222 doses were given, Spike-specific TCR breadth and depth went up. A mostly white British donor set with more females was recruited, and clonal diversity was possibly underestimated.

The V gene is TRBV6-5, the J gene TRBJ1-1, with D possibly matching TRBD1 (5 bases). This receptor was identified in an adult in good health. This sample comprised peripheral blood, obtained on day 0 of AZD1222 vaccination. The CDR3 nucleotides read TGTGCCAGCAGTTTTGAGGGGAGGATCACTGAAGCTTTCTTT. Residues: CASSFEGRITEAFF.